This T cell receptor (beta chain) was observed in a study of long-term antiretroviral therapy in people with HIV. Every one of the donors gave at least one pre-ART PBMC sample and at least two post-ART PBMC samples. Samples were assayed with immunoSEQ v3.0 at survey level. The repertoire was sequenced with immunoSEQ multiplex PCR; TCRdb's copy has only in-frame clones and lacks some. The repertoire holds 25,000 to 35,000 clones, with less than 98% as singletons. This CDR3 has 14 amino acids. CDR1 SGHVS and CDR2 FQNEAQ come from the germline V gene. V lost 2 bases, J lost 7 bases, and 5 bases stayed unmatched.

This receptor was identified in a man aged 25-45 years with HIV. The chain recombines TRBV7-8 with TRBJ2-1, with 7 bases matching TRBD2. This sample comprised unsorted PBMCs, obtained 6.9 years after starting antiretroviral therapy. CDR3 region: CASSLRGGGNEQFF. The CDR3 DNA sequence: TGTGCCAGCAGCTTAAGGGGCGGGGGTAATGAGCAGTTCTTC. The full variable domain, completed using reference TRBV7-8 and TRBJ2-1, is GAGVSQSPRYKVAKRGQDVALRCDPISGHVSLFWYQQALGQGPEFLTYFQNEAQLDKSGLPSDRFFAERPEGSVSTLKIQRTQQEDSAVYLCASSLRGGGNEQFFGPGTRLTVL.